This T cell receptor beta chain was found in a study of T-cell memory formation after mild COVID-19. Looked up from germline, CDR1 is KGHDR and CDR2 is SFDVKD. V was pared by 6 bases and J by 5 bases, with 7 bases of the junction left unmatched. This CDR3 has 15 amino acids. MiXCR, applied by TCRdb to the 5' RACE reads, yields one record per CDR3 protein. In the table there are about 390,000 distinct CDR3 sequences, 15% to 20% of which are singletons. The sequenced sample was PBMCs or a T cell subset sorted from them (not recorded which). This TCR was recovered from a man younger than 30 who had mild COVID-19 (a few samples of this study predate the infection). Cell type and time point are not known. The genes are TRBV24-1 and TRBJ2-3, with TRBD1 matching 10 bases. DNA for the CDR3: TGTGCCACCAGTTTGCAGGACAGGGGGAAAGATACGCAGTATTTT. Protein: CATSLQDRGKDTQYF.